The subject of this entry is one TCR beta chain. Other DNA sequences in this sample translate to the same CDR3. CDR1 MDHEN and CDR2 SYDVKM come from the germline V gene. The germline V and J ends were trimmed by 6 bases and 6 bases, with 15 bases remaining between them. The CDR3 totals 14 residues. The data derive from a study of blood T cell repertoires in COVID-19. In the study's own analysis: Cell counts per sample came from amplifying reference gene primers. Method: immunoSEQ multiplex PCR; TCRdb's copy keeps in-frame clones and lacks some. The V and J calls and the clone size are those of that table, but D and trimming were determined from the DNA. The sample lists fewer than 300,000 clones, less than 85% occurring once.

The rearrangement uses TRBV28 and TRBJ2-1; D is perhaps TRBD2 (7 bases). This TCR was recovered from a human donor with COVID-19, enrolled during active disease. The donor label of this sample is uncertain. Material: peripheral blood. CDR3 protein: CASSLGGRGNEQFF. In DNA, the CDR3 is TGTGCCAGCAGCCTAGGGGGGAGGGGCAATGAGCAGTTCTTC.